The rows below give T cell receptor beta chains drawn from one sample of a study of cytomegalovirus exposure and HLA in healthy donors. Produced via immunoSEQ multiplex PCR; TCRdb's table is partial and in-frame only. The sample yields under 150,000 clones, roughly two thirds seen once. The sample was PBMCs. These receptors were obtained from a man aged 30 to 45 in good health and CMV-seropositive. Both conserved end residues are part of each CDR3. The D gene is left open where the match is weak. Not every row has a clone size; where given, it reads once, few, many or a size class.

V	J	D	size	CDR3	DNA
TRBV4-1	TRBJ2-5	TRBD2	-	CASRSLAGGPQETQYF	TGCGCCAGCAGGTCACTAGCGGGAGGGCCCCAAGAGACCCAGTACTTC
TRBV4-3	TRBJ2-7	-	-	CASSQDWGDYEQYF	TGCGCCAGCAGCCAAGATTGGGGGGACTACGAGCAGTACTTC
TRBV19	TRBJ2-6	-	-	CASSILGGSGANVLTF	TGTGCCAGTAGTATCCTAGGGGGCTCTGGGGCCAACGTCCTGACTTTC
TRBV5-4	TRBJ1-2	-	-	CASSLGQSYGYTF	TGTGCCAGCAGCTTGGGACAGAGCTATGGCTACACCTTC
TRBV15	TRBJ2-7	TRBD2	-	CATSLQRGSSYEQYF	TGTGCCACCAGCCTCCAGCGGGGCAGCTCCTACGAGCAGTACTTC
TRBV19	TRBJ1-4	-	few	CASSRGLRVEKLFF	TGTGCCAGTAGTAGGGGCCTACGGGTTGAAAAACTGTTTTTT
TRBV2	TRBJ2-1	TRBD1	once	CATDRGGNEQFF	TGTGCCACGGACAGGGGGGGGAATGAGCAGTTCTTC
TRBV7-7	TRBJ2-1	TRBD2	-	CASSATSGRATEQFF	TGTGCTAGCAGCGCCACTAGCGGGAGGGCCACTGAGCAGTTCTTC
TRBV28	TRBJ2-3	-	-	CASIAPKGHTDTQYF	TGTGCCAGCATAGCTCCCAAAGGACACACAGATACGCAGTATTTT
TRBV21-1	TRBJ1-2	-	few	CASSDGHWRGNGYTF	TGTGCCAGCAGCGACGGACACTGGAGGGGAAACGGCTACACCTTC
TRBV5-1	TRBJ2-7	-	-	CASSRGLPGYEQYF	TGCGCCAGCAGTAGAGGGCTACCGGGCTACGAGCAGTACTTC
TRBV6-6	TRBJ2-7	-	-	CASSYSGASYEQYF	TGTGCCAGCAGTTACTCTGGGGCCTCCTACGAGCAGTACTTC
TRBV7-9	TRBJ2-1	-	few	CASRYRVRNEQFF	TGTGCCAGCAGATACAGGGTCCGCAATGAGCAGTTCTTC
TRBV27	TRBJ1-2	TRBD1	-	CASSPTGGIYGYTF	TGTGCCAGCAGTCCGACAGGGGGCATCTATGGCTACACCTTC
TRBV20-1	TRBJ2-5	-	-	CSADRETQYF	TGCAGTGCTGACAGGGAGACCCAGTACTTC